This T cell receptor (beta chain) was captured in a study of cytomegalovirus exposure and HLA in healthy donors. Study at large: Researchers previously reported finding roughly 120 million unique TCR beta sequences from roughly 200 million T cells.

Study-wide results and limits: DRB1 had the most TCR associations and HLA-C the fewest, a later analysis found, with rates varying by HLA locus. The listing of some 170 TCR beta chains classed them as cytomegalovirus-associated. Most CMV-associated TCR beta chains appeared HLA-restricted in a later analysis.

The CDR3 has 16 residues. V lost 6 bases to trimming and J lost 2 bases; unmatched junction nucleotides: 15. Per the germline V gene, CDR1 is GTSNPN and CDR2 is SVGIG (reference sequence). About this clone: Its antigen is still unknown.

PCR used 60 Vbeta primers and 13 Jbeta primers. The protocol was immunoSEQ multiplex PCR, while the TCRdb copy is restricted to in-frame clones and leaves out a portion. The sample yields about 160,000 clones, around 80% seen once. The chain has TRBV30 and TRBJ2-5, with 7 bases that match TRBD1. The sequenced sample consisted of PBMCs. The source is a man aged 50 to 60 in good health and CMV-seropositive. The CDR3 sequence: CACRQGTFHHQETQYF. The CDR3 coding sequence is TGTGCCTGTAGACAGGGCACCTTCCACCATCAAGAGACCCAGTACTTC.